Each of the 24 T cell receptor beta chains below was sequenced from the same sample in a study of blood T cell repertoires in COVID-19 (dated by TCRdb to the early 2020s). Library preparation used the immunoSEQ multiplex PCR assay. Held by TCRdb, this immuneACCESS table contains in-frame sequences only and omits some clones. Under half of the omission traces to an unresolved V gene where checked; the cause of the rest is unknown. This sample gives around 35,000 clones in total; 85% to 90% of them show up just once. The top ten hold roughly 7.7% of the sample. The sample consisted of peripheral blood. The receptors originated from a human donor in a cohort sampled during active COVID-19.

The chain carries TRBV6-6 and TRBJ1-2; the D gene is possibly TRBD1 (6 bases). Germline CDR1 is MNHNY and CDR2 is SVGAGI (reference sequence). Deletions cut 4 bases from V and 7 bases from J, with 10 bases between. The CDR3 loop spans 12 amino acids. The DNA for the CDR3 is TGTGCCAGCAGTTCGACAGGATCTGGCTACACCTTC. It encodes CASSSTGSGYTF.

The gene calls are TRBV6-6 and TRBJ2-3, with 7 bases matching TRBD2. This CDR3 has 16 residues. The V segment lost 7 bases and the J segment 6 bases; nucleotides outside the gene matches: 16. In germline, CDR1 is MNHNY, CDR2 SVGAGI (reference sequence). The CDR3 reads CASTPPGGGVVDTQYF. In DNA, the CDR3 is TGTGCCAGCACCCCACCTGGGGGGGGTGTAGTGGATACGCAGTATTTT.

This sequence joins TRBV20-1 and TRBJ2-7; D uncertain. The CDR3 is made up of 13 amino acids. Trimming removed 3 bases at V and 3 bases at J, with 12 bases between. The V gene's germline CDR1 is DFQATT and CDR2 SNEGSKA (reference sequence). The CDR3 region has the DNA TGCAGTGCTAGTTCAGGCAACCTCTACGAGCAGTACTTC. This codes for CSASSGNLYEQYF.

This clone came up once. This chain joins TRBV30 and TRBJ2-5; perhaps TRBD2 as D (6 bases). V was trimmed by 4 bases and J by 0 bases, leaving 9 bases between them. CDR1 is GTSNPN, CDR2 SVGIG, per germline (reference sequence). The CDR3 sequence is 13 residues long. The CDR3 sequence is CAWTSAYQETQYF. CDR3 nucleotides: TGTGCCTGGACTAGCGCGTACCAAGAGACCCAGTACTTC.

DNA of the CDR3: TGCGCCAGCAGTGAGAGGGAGCCTCTAGTCTCTGGGGCCAACGTCCTGACTTTC. Protein: CASSEREPLVSGANVLTF. This chain connects TRBV10-1 to TRBJ2-6; possible D gene TRBD2, 5 bases. Per germline, CDR1 WNHNN and CDR2 SYGVQD (reference sequence). CDR3 length equals 18 residues. Trimming removed 2 bases at V and 0 bases at J, with 14 bases between.

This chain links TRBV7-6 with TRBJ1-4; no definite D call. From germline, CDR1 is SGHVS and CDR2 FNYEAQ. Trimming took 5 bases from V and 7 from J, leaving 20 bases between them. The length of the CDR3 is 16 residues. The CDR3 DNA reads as TGTGCCAGCAGCCCGAGGCCTACGGGATGGGGTGAAAAACTGTTTTTT. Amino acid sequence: CASSPRPTGWGEKLFF.

The CDR3 coding sequence is TGTGCCAGCAGCCGCCAAGGGACAGCTACTTCACCCCTCCACTTT. Protein product: CASSRQGTATSPLHF. The chain links TRBV5-8 to TRBJ1-6; the match to TRBD1 covers 7 bases. CDR1 is SGHTS and CDR2 is YDEGEE in the germline V gene. J lost 9 bases, V lost 4 bases, and 10 bases had no gene match. The CDR3 loop spans 15 amino acids.

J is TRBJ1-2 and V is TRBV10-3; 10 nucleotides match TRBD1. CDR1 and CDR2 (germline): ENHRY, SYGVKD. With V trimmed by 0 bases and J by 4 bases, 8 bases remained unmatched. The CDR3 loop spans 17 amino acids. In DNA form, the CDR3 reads TGTGCCATCAGTGAGTCTTCGTCGGGACAGGGGTCCTATGGCTACACCTTC. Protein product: CAISESSSGQGSYGYTF.

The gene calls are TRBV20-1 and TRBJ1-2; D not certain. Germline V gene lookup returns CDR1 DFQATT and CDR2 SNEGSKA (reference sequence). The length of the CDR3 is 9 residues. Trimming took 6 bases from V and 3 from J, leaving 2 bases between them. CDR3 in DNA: TGCAGTGCCTACTATGGCTACACCTTC. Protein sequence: CSAYYGYTF.

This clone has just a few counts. The CDR3: CASARDSRGTEAFF. DNA for the CDR3: TGTGCCAGCGCTAGGGATAGCAGAGGGACTGAAGCTTTCTTT. This sequence joins TRBV7-8 and TRBJ1-1; D gene ambiguous. The V end was cut by 8 bases, the J end by 5 bases, with 18 bases between. The germline V gene encodes CDR1 SGHVS and CDR2 FQNEAQ. The CDR3 is 14 amino acids.

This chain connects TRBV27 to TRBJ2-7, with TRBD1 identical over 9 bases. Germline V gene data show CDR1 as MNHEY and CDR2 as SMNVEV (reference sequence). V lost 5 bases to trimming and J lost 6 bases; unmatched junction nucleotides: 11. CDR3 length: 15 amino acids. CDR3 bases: TGTGCCAGCAGTGGAACCGGGACAGGGAACTTCGAGCAGTACTTC. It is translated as CASSGTGTGNFEQYF.

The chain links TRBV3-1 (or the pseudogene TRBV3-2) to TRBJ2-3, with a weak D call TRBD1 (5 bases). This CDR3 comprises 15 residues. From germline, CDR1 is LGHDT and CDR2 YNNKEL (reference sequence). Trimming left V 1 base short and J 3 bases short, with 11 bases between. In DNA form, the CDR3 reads TGTGCCAGCAGCCAAGTCCAGGGTCCAACAGATACGCAGTATTTT. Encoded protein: CASSQVQGPTDTQYF.

In DNA form, the CDR3 reads TGTGCCAGTACCCTGGCAGGGGGCAGAAGCACAGATACGCAGTATTTT. Encoded protein: CASTLAGGRSTDTQYF. The chain carries TRBV19 and TRBJ2-3, with 8 bases that match TRBD1. Trimming at V came to 7 bases and at J to 0 bases, leaving 9 bases not matched to a gene. CDR1 LNHDA and CDR2 SQIVND come from the germline V gene (reference sequence). CDR3 length equals 16 residues.

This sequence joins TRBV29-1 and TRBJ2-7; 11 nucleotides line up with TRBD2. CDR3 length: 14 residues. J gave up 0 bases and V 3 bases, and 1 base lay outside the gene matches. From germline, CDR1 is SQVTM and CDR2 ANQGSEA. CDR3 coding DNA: TGCAGCGTTGAGGGACTAGCGGCCTCCTACGAGCAGTACTTC. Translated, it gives CSVEGLAASYEQYF.

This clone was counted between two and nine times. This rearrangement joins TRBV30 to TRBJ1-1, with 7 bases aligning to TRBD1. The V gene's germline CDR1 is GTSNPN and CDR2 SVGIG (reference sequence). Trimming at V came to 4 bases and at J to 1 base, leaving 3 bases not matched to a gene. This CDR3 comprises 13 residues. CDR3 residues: CAWKGQANTEAFF. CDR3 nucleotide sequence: TGTGCCTGGAAAGGACAGGCGAACACTGAAGCTTTCTTT.

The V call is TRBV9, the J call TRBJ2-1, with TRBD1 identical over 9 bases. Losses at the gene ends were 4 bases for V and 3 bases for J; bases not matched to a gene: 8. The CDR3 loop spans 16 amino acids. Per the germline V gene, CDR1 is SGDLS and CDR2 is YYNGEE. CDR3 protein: CASSPGQGALYNEQFF. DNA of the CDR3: TGTGCCAGCAGCCCGGGACAGGGCGCCCTCTACAATGAGCAGTTCTTC.

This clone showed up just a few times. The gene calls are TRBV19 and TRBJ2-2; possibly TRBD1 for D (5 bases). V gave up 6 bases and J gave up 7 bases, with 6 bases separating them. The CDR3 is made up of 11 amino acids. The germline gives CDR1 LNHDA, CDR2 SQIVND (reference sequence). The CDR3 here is CASRDSGELFF. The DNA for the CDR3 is TGTGCCAGTAGAGACAGCGGGGAGCTGTTTTTT.

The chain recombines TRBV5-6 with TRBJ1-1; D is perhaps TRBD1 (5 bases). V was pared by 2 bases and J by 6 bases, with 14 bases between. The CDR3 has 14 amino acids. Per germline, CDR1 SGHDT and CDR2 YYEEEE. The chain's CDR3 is CASSLDGWDSEAFF. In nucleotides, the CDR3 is TGTGCCAGCAGCTTAGATGGATGGGACTCTGAAGCTTTCTTT.

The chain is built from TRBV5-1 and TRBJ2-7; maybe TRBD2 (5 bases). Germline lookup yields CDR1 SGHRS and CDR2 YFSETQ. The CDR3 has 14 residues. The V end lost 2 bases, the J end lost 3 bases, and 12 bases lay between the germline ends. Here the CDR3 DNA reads TGCGCCAGCAGCTTCGGAGGACGGATCTACGAGCAGTACTTC. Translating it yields CASSFGGRIYEQYF.

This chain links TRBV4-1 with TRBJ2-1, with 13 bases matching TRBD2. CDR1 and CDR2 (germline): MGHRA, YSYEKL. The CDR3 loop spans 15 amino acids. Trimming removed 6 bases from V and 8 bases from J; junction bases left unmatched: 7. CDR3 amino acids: CASRGLAGSSDEQFF. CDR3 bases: TGCGCCAGCAGGGGACTAGCGGGGAGCAGCGATGAGCAGTTCTTC.

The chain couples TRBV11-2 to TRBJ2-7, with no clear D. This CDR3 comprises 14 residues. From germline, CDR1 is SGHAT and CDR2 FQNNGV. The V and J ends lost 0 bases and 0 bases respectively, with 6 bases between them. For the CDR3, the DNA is TGTGCCAGCAGCTTAGAGGGCTTCTCCTACGAGCAGTACTTC. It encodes CASSLEGFSYEQYF.

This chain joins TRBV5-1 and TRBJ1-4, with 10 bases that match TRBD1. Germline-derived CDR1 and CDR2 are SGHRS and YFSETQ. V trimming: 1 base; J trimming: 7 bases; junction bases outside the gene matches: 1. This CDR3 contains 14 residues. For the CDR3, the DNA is TGCGCCAGCAGCTTGAGGACAGGGGGTGAAAAACTGTTTTTT. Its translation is CASSLRTGGEKLFF.

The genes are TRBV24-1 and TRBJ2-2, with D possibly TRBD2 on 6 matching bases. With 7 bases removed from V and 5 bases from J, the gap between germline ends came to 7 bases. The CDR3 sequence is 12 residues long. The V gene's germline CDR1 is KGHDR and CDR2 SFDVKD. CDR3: CATRGGTGELFF. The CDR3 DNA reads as TGTGCCACCAGGGGGGGTACCGGGGAGCTGTTTTTT.

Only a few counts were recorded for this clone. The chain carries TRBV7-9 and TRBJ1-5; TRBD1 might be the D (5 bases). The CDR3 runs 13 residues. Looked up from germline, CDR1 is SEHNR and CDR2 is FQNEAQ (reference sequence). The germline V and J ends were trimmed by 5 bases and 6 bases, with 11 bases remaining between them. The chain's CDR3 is CASSPPGGQPQHF. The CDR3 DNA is TGTGCCAGCAGCCCCCCGGGGGGTCAGCCCCAGCATTTT.